The clone carrying this TCR beta chain was counted a few times. The data are from a study of blood T cell repertoires in COVID-19. In the study overall: The United States, Italy and Spain were the sources of the acute and convalescent COVID-19 samples. PBMCs, B-cell-depleted T cells, or T cells were the source of the cDNA or gDNA that made up the material.

The germline gives CDR1 SGDLS, CDR2 YYNGEE. This CDR3 is built from 16 residues. V shed 0 bases and J 4 bases; nucleotides not matched to a gene: 6. The assay was immunoSEQ multiplex PCR, and TCRdb's table has in-frame clones only and misses some. Of around 380,000 clones in the sample, about 89% are singletons; the top ten hold 1.3%. Assignment of participants to cohorts was predicated upon participant-reported clinical history. The material sequenced was PBMCs or T cells enriched from blood (not recorded which). The rearrangement joins TRBV9 to TRBJ2-3; 9 nucleotides agree with TRBD2. The sequence was collected from a man younger than 40 who had recovered from COVID-19. The CDR3 loop is CASSVDPAGGSDTQYF. As DNA, the CDR3 is TGTGCCAGCAGCGTAGATCCTGCGGGGGGGTCAGATACGCAGTATTTT.